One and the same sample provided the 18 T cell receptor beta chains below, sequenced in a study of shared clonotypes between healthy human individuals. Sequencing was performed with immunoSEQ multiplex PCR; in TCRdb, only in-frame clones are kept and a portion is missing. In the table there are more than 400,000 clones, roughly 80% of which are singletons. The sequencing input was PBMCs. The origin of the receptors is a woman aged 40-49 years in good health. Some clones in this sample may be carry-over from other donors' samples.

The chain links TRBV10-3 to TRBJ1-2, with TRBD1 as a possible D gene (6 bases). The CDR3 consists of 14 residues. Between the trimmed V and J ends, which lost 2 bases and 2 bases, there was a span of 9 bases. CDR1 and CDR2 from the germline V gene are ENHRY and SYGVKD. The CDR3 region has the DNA TGTGCCATCAGTGAGAGGGGGATGAACTATGGCTACACCTTC. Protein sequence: CAISERGMNYGYTF.

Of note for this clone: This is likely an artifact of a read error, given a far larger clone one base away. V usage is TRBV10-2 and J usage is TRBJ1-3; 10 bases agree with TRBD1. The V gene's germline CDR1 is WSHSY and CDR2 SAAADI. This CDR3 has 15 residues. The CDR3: CSSSDGQGAGNTIYF. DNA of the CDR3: TGCTCCAGCAGTGATGGACAGGGGGCTGGAAACACCATATATTTT.

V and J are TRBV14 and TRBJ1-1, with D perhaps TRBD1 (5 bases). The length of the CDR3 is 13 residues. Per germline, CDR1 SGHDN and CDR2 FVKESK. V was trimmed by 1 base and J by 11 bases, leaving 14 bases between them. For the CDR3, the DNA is TGTGCCAGCAGCCAAGGAAACAGGCGGGTTGCTTTCTTT. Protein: CASSQGNRRVAFF.

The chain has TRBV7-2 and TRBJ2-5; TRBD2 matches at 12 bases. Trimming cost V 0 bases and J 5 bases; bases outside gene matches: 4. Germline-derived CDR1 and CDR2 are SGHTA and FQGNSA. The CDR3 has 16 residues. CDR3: CASSLALAGGTETQYF. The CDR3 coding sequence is TGTGCCAGCAGCTTAGCACTAGCGGGAGGAACGGAGACCCAGTACTTC. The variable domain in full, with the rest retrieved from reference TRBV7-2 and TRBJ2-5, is GAGVSQSPSNKVTEKGKDVELRCDPISGHTALYWYRQSLGQGLEFLIYFQGNSAPDKSGLPSDRFSAERTGGSVSTLTIQRTQQEDSAVYLCASSLALAGGTETQYFGPGTRLLVL.

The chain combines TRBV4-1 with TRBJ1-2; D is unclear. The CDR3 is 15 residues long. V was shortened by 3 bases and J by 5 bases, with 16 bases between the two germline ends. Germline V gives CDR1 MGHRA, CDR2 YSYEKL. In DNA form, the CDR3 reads TGCGCCAGCAGCCACCCCGTGGCACGATCTTATGGCTACACCTTC. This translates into CASSHPVARSYGYTF.

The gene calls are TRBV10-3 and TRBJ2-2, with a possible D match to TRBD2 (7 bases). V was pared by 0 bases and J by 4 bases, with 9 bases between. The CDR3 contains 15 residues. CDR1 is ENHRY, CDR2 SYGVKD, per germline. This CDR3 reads CAISESGGATGELFF. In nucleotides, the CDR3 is TGTGCCATCAGTGAGTCAGGGGGGGCCACCGGGGAGCTGTTTTTT.

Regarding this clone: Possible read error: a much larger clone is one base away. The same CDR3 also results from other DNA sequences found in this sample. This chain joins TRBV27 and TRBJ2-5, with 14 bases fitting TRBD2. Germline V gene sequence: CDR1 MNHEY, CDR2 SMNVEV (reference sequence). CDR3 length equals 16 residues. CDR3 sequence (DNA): TGTGCTAGCAGTAAGGGACTAGCGGGAGTTGGAGAGACCCAGTACTTC. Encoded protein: CASSKGLAGVGETQYF.

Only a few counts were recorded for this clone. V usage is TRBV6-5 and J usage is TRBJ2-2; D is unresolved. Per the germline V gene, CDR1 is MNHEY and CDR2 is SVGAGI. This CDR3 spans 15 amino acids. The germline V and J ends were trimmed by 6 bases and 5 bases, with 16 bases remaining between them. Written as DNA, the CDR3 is TGTGCCAGCAGCCCCGGTGTTGCGGTAACCGGGGAGCTGTTTTTT. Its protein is CASSPGVAVTGELFF.

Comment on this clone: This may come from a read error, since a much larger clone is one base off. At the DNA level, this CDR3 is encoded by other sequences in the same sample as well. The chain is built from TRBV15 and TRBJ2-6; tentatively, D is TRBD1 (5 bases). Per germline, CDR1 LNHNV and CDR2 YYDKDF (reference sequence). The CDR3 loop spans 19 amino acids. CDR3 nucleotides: TGTGCCACCAGCAGGAAGAGGACATCGGACATCTCTGGGGCCAACGTCCTGACCTTC. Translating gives CATSRKRTSDISGANVLTF.

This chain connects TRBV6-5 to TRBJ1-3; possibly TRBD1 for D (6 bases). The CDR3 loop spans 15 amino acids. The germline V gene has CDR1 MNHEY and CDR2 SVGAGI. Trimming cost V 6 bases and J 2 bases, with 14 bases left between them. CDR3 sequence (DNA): TGTGCCAGCAGCCTAACCGGGACAACTGGAAACACCATATATTTT. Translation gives CASSLTGTTGNTIYF.

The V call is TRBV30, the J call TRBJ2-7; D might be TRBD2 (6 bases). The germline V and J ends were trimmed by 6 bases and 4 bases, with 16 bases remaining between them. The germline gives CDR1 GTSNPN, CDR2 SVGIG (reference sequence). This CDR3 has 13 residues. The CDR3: CACGGTGAYEQYF. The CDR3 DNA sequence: TGTGCCTGCGGAGGGACTGGGGCGTACGAGCAGTACTTC.

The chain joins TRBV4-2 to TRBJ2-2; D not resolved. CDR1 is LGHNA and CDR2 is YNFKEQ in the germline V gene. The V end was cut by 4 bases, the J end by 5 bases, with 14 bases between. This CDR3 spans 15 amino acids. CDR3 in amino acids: CASSLPGSQTGELFF. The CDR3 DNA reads TGTGCCAGCAGCCTTCCCGGGTCCCAAACCGGGGAGCTGTTTTTT.

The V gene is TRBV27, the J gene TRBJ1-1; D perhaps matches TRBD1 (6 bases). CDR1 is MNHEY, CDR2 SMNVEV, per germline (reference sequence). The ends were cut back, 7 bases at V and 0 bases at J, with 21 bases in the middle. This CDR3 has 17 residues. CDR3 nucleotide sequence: TGTGCCAGCATTATCCCAGGGGCCGCCCCAATGAACACTGAAGCTTTCTTT. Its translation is CASIIPGAAPMNTEAFF.

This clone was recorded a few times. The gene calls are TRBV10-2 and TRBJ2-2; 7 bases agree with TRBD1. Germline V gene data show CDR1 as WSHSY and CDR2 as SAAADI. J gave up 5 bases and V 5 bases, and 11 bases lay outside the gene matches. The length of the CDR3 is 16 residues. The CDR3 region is CASSHSRDRGTGELFF. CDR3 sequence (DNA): TGCGCCAGCAGTCACTCCCGGGACAGAGGAACCGGGGAGCTGTTTTTT.

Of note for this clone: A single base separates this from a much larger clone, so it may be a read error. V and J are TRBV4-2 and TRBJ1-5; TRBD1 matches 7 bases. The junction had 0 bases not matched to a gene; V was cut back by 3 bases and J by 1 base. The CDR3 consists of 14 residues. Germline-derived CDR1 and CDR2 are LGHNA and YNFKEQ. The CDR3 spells CASSQTGSNQPQHF. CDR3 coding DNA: TGTGCCAGCAGCCAGACAGGGAGCAATCAGCCCCAGCATTTT.

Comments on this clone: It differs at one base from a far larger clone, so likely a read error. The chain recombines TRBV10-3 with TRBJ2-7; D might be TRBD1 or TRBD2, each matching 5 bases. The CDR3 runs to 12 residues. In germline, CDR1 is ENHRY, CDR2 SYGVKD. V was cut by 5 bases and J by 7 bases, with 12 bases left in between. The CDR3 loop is CAISTQGGEQYF. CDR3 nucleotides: TGTGCCATCAGTACCCAGGGCGGGGAGCAGTACTTC.

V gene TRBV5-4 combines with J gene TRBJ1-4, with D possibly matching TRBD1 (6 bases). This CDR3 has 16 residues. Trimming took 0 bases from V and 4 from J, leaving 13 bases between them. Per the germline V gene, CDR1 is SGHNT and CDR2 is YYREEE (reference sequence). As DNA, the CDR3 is TGTGCCAGCAGCTTGGGTGGGACACAGAATAATGAAAAACTGTTTTTT. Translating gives CASSLGGTQNNEKLFF.

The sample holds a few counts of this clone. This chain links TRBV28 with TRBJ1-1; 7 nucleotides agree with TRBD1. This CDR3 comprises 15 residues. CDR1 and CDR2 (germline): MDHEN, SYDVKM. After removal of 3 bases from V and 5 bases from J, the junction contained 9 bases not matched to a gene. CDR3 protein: CASSLVAAGGTEAFF. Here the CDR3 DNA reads TGTGCCAGCAGTTTGGTGGCGGCAGGGGGAACTGAAGCTTTCTTT.